These T cell receptor beta chains were read from a single sample in a study of blood T cell repertoires in COVID-19. The assay was immunoSEQ multiplex PCR, and TCRdb's table has in-frame clones only and misses some. Among 70,000 to 95,000 clones, about 90% were seen once, and the ten largest hold about 2.5%. Sequencing input: peripheral blood. Receptors originate from a middle-aged man with COVID-19, enrolled during active disease. CDR3s include the opening cysteine and the closing phenylalanine or tryptophan. The D gene is left open where the match is weak. Rows may omit the clone size; those that give it use once, few, many or a size class.

j_call d_call clone_size v_call cdr3_nt cdr3_aa
TRBJ1-1 . . TRBV6-5 TGTGCCAGCAGTTACCTGGACATTTTGAACACTGAAGCTTTCTTT CASSYLDILNTEAFF
TRBJ2-7 TRBD1 . TRBV6-1 TGTGCCAGCAGTGAAGCCCAGGGGGAGACCTACGAGCAGTACTTC CASSEAQGETYEQYF
TRBJ2-7 . . TRBV6-5 TGTGCCAGCAGTTACTCTGGTAACGGAGGCTACGAGCAGTACTTC CASSYSGNGGYEQYF
TRBJ1-3 TRBD1 . TRBV3-1/TRBV3-2 TGTGCCAGCAGCCAGACAGGGGCGGGAAACACCATATATTTT CASSQTGAGNTIYF
TRBJ2-7 TRBD1 . TRBV14 TGTGCCAGCAGCCAGACGGGACAGGGGACCTACGAGCAGTACTTC CASSQTGQGTYEQYF
TRBJ2-7 . . TRBV4-1 TGCGCCAGCAGCCGCTCGACAGGCCTCTACGAGCAGTACTTC CASSRSTGLYEQYF
TRBJ1-1 TRBD1 . TRBV18 TGTGCCAGCTCGCGGACAGGGGGCGGGAACACTGAAGCTTTCTTT CASSRTGGGNTEAFF
TRBJ1-1 TRBD1 . TRBV11-3 TGTGCCAGCAGCTTGGGACAGGGCAACACTGAAGCTTTCTTT CASSLGQGNTEAFF
TRBJ2-1 . once TRBV15 TGTGCCACCAGCAGAGGCGCGGGTGAGCAGTTCTTC CATSRGAGEQFF
TRBJ1-4 . once TRBV28 TGTGCCAGCAAACGGCGGCTTAATGAAAAACTGTTTTTT CASKRRLNEKLFF
TRBJ1-6 TRBD1 . TRBV3-1/TRBV3-2 TGTGCCAGCAGCCAAGCAGTTGGGACAGGGGGTAATTCACCCCTCCACTTT CASSQAVGTGGNSPLHF
TRBJ1-6 TRBD1 . TRBV18 TGTGCCAGCTCACTACAGGGGGCTGGTAATTCACCCCTCCACTTT CASSLQGAGNSPLHF
TRBJ1-5 . . TRBV6-1 TGTGCCAGCAGTGAACATTCGGGCAATCAGCCCCAGCATTTT CASSEHSGNQPQHF
TRBJ2-5 . . TRBV4-2 TGTGCCAGCAGCCAAGATATTCCCCTAGGGGGAGAGACCCAGTACTTC CASSQDIPLGGETQYF
TRBJ2-7 TRBD2 . TRBV3-1/TRBV3-2 TGTGCCAGCAGCCAAGAACTAGCGGCAAACATCTACGAGCAGTACTTC CASSQELAANIYEQYF
TRBJ1-3 . . TRBV11-2 TGTGCCAGCAGCCACCCAGGTGGAAACACCATATATTTT CASSHPGGNTIYF
TRBJ2-1 TRBD1 . TRBV3-1/TRBV3-2 TGTGCCAGCAGTCTTAGATTTCAGGGGGATGAGCAGTTCTTC CASSLRFQGDEQFF
TRBJ1-2 . once TRBV13 TGTGCCAGCAGCGCCGAACTCGGGACTGGCCGAAATGGCTACACCTTC CASSAELGTGRNGYTF
TRBJ1-2 . . TRBV6-1 TGTGCCAGCAGTGAAAATTGGGGGGTAAAGAACTATGGCTACACCTTC CASSENWGVKNYGYTF
TRBJ2-2 . . TRBV5-1 TGCGCCAGCAGCTTGCAGGGGTCGGCCACCGGGGAGCTGTTTTTT CASSLQGSATGELFF
TRBJ2-1 TRBD1 . TRBV13 TGTGCCGGGGGGACAGGGGCCTCCTACAATGAGCAGTTCTTC CAGGTGASYNEQFF
TRBJ2-3 TRBD2 once TRBV6-5 TGTGCCAGCAGCTATAGCGGGGGGGCCACAGATACGCAGTATTTT CASSYSGGATDTQYF
TRBJ1-2 . . TRBV15 TGTGCCACCAGCAGAGTCTTGATTGGGGCCAGTAGTGGCTACACCTTC CATSRVLIGASSGYTF
TRBJ2-2 . few TRBV5-1 TGCGCCAGCAGCTTGGGTCCTCCCGGGGAGCTGTTTTTT CASSLGPPGELFF
TRBJ1-2 . . TRBV29-1 TGCAGCGTTGAACAGGCAGGGGAGGGGAACACCTTC CSVEQAGEGNTF
TRBJ1-1 . . TRBV24-1 TGTGCCACCAGCGACAAGAACACTGAAGCTTTCTTT CATSDKNTEAFF
TRBJ1-5 . . TRBV4-1 TGCGCCAGCAGCCCTTTTCCCGAAGGAGGCAATCAGCCCCAGCATTTT CASSPFPEGGNQPQHF